This T cell receptor beta chain is drawn from a study of T cells after yellow fever vaccination. TCRdb re-called the 5' RACE reads with MiXCR, one entry per CDR3 protein. The sample shows 45,000 to 60,000 distinct CDR3 sequences, less than 8% of them seen only once. The V gene's germline CDR1 is DFQATT and CDR2 SNEGSKA (reference sequence). V trimming: 0 bases; J trimming: 0 bases; junction bases outside the gene matches: 14. This CDR3 contains 22 residues. The source was CD8+ T cells not binding an NS4B(214-222) dextramer, sorted from PBMCs, collected approximately 40 days after the first yellow fever vaccination. The receptor's source is a man younger than 35 who received the YFV17D yellow fever vaccine. The chain recombines TRBV20-1 with TRBJ2-1; 16 nucleotides line up with TRBD2. The DNA for the CDR3 is TGCAGTGCTAGAGACGATTGGATCGGGACTAGCGGGGGGGAGAGCTCCTACAATGAGCAGTTCTTC. Residues: CSARDDWIGTSGGESSYNEQFF.